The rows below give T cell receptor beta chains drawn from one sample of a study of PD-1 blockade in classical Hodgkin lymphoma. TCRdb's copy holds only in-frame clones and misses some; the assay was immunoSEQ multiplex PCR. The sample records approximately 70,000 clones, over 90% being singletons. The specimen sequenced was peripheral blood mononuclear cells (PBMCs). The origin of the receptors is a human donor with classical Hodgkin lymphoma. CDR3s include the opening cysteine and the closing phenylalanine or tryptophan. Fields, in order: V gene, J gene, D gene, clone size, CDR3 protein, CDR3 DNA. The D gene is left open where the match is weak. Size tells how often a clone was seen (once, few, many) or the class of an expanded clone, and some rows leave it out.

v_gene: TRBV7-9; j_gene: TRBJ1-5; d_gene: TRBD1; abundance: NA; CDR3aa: CASSSGGTNQPQHF; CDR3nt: TGTGCCAGCAGCTCAGGGGGGACCAATCAGCCCCAGCATTTT
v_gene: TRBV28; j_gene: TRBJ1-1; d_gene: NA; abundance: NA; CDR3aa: CASNIRDRNTEAFF; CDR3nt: TGTGCCAGCAACATCAGGGATCGGAACACTGAAGCTTTCTTT
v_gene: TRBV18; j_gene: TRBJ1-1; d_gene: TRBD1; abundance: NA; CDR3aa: CASSQVQGDGAFF; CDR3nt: TGTGCCAGCTCACAAGTACAGGGGGACGGGGCTTTCTTT
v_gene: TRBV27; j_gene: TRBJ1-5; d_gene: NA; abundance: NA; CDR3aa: CASAGTSFQPQHF; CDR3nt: TGTGCCAGCGCCGGGACATCTTTTCAGCCCCAGCATTTT
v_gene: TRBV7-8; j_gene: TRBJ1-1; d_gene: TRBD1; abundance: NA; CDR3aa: CASSPPTGFGTEAFF; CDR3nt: TGTGCCAGCAGCCCCCCGACAGGGTTCGGCACTGAAGCTTTCTTT
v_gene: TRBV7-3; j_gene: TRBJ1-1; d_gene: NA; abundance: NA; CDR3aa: CASSRWVNTEAFF; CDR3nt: TGTGCCAGCAGCCGCTGGGTGAACACTGAAGCTTTCTTT
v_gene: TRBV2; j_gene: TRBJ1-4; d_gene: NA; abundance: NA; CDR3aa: CASSLDFSGEKLFF; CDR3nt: TGTGCCAGCAGTTTAGACTTCAGTGGTGAAAAACTGTTTTTT
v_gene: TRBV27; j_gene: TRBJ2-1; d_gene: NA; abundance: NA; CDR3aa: CASSLGLYYNEQFF; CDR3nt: TGTGCCAGCAGTTTAGGGCTTTATTACAATGAGCAGTTCTTC
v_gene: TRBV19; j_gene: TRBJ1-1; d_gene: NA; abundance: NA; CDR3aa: CASSIWGVMNTEAFF; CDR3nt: TGTGCCAGTAGTATTTGGGGCGTCATGAACACTGAAGCTTTCTTT
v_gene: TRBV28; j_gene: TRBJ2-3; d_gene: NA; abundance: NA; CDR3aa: CASSFGRDTDTQYF; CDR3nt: TGTGCCAGCAGTTTCGGCCGAGACACAGATACGCAGTATTTT
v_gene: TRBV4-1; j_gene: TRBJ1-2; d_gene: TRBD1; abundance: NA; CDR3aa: CASSPQGAYGYTF; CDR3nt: TGCGCCAGCAGCCCACAGGGGGCGTATGGCTACACCTTC
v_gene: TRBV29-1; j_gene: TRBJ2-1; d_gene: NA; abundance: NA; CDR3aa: CSAGILRIPFNEQFF; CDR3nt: TGCAGCGCAGGCATACTCCGGATTCCCTTTAATGAGCAGTTCTTC
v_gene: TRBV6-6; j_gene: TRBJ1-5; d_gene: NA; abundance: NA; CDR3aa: CASNQGVGQPQHF; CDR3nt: TGTGCCAGCAATCAGGGAGTCGGTCAGCCCCAGCATTTT
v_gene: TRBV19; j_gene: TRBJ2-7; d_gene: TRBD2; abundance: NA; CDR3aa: CASSAPGTSKPEQYF; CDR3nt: TGTGCCAGTAGTGCCCCCGGGACTAGCAAACCCGAGCAGTACTTC
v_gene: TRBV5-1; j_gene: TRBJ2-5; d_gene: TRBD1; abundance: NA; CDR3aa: CASSLGQPETQYF; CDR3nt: TGCGCCAGCAGCCTGGGACAGCCAGAGACCCAGTACTTC
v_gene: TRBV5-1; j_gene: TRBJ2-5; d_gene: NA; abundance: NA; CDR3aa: CASSFPGEETQYF; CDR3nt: TGCGCCAGCAGCTTTCCGGGGGAAGAGACCCAGTACTTC
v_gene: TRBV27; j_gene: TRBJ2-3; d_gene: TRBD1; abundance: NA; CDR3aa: CASSRLGGTGGSDTQYF; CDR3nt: TGTGCCAGCAGCCGATTAGGAGGGACAGGGGGTTCCGATACGCAGTATTTT
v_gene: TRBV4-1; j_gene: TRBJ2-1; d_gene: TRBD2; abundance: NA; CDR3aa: CASSHPSGNEQFF; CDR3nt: TGCGCCAGCAGCCACCCTAGCGGGAATGAGCAGTTCTTC
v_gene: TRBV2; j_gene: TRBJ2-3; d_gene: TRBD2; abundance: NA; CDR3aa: CASRPGLAHTDTQYF; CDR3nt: TGTGCCAGCAGACCCGGACTAGCCCACACAGATACGCAGTATTTT
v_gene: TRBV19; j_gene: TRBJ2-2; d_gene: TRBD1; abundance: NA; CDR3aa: CASSFSGTVNTGELFF; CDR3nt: TGTGCCAGTAGTTTTTCCGGGACAGTGAACACCGGGGAGCTGTTTTTT
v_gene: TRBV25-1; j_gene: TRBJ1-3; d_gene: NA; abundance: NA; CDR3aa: CASSESFSSSGNTIYF; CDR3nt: TGTGCCAGCAGTGAATCCTTCAGCAGCTCTGGAAACACCATATATTTT
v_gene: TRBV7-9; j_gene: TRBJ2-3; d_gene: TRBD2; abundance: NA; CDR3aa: CASSLELAATDTQYF; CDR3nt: TGTGCCAGCAGCTTAGAACTAGCGGCGACAGATACGCAGTATTTT
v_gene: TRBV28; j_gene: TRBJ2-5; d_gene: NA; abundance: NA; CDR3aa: CASSSGGAEETQYF; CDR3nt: TGTGCCAGCAGCTCCGGCGGGGCTGAAGAGACCCAGTACTTC
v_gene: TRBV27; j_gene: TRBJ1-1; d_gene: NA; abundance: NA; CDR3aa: CASSLSGTVNTEAFF; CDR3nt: TGTGCCAGCAGTTTATCTGGGACGGTGAACACTGAAGCTTTCTTT
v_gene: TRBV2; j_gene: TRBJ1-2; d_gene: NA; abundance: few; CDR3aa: CASSGNNYGYTF; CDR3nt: TGTGCCAGCAGTGGGAATAACTATGGCTACACCTTC
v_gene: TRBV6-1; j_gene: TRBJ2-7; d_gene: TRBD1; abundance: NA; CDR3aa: CASSEPDRGLSYEQYF; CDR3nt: TGTGCCAGCAGTGAACCCGACAGGGGACTCTCCTACGAGCAGTACTTC
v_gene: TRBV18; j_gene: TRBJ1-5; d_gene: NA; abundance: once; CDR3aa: CASSPGQNQPQHF; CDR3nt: TGTGCCAGCTCACCAGGTCAGAATCAGCCCCAGCATTTT
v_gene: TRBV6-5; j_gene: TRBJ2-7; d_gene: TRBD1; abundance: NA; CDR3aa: CASSRRQGAREQYF; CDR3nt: TGTGCCAGCAGTCGTCGACAGGGGGCTAGGGAGCAGTACTTC
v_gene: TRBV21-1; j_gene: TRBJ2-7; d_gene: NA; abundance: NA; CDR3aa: CASSKDGMEFRSQAESYEQYF; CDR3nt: TGTGCCAGCAGCAAAGATGGGATGGAATTTAGGTCGCAGGCGGAATCCTACGAGCAGTACTTC
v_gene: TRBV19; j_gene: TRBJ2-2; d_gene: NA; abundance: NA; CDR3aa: CATRGTGASTGELFF; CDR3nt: TGTGCCACCAGAGGCACGGGGGCCTCCACCGGGGAGCTGTTTTTT
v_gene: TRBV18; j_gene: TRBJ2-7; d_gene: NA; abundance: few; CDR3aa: CASSQGISYEQYF; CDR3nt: TGTGCCAGCTCACAGGGGATTTCCTACGAGCAGTACTTC
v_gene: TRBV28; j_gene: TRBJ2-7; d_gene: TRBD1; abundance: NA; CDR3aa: CASSSHDRDEQYF; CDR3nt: TGTGCCAGCAGTTCCCACGACAGGGACGAGCAGTACTTC
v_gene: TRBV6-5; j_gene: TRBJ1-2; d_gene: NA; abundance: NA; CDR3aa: CASSRDTANYGYTF; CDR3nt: TGTGCCAGCAGTCGAGACACTGCTAACTATGGCTACACCTTC
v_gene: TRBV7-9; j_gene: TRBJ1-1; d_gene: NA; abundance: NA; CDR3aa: CASSPGASMNTEAFF; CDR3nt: TGTGCCAGCAGTCCAGGGGCATCCATGAACACTGAAGCTTTCTTT
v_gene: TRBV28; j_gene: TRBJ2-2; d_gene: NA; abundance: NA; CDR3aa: CASRTVNTGELFF; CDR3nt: TGTGCCAGCAGAACCGTCAACACCGGGGAGCTGTTTTTT
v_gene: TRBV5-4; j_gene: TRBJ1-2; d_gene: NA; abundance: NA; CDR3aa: CASSLWAGYGYTF; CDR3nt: TGTGCCAGCAGCTTGTGGGCAGGCTATGGCTACACCTTC
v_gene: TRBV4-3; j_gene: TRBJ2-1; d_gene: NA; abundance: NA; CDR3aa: CASSQEVSSYNEQFF; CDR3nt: TGCGCCAGCAGCCAAGAGGTGAGCTCCTACAATGAGCAGTTCTTC
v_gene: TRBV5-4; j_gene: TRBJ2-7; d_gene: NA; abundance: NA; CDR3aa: CASRQDSLPYEQYF; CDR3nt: TGTGCCAGCAGACAAGACAGTCTTCCCTACGAGCAGTACTTC
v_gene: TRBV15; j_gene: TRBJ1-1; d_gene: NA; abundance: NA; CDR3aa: CATSRDRLMNTEAFF; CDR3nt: TGTGCCACCAGCAGAGATCGACTGATGAACACTGAAGCTTTCTTT
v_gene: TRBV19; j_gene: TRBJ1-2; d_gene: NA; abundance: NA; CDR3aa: CASSRLTEGYGYTF; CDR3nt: TGTGCCAGTAGTCGCTTAACAGAAGGCTATGGCTACACCTTC
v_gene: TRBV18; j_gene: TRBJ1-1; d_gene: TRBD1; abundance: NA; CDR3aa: CASSQGENTEAFF; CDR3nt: TGTGCCAGCTCCCAGGGGGAGAACACTGAAGCTTTCTTT
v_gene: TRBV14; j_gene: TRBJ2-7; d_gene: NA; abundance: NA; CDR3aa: CASSHPGSYEQYF; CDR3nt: TGTGCCAGCAGCCATCCGGGGTCTTACGAGCAGTACTTC
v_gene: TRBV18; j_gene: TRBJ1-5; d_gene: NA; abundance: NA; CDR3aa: CASSGAGYNQPQHF; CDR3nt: TGTGCCAGCTCAGGGGCCGGGTACAATCAGCCCCAGCATTTT
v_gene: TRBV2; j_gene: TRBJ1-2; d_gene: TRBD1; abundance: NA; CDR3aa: CASSGQGDYGYTF; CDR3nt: TGTGCCAGCAGTGGACAGGGGGACTATGGCTACACCTTC
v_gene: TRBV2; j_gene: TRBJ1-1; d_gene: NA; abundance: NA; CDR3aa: CASSESKGFGDSDLEAFF; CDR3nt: TGTGCCAGCAGTGAATCAAAGGGGTTCGGTGACAGTGACCTAGAAGCTTTCTTT
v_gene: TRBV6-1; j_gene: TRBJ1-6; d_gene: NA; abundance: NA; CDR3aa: CASREAASYNSPLHF; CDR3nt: TGTGCCAGCAGGGAGGCAGCCTCCTATAATTCACCCCTCCACTTT
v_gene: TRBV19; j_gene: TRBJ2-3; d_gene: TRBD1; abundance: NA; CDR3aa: CASSIAATGGGTDTQYF; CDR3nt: TGTGCCAGTAGTATAGCCGCGACAGGGGGTGGCACAGATACGCAGTATTTT
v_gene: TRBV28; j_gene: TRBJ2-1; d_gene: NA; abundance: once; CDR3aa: CASSGTYRENQFF; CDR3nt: TGTGCCAGCAGTGGAACTTACAGGGAAAACCAGTTCTTC
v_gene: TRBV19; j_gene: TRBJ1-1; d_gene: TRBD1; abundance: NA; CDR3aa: CASHRGLRGTEAFF; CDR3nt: TGTGCCAGTCACAGGGGGCTGAGGGGGACTGAAGCTTTCTTT
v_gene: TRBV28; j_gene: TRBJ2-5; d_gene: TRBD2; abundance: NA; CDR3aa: CASSESGGGSEETQYF; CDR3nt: TGTGCCAGCAGCGAGTCGGGGGGTGGATCTGAAGAGACCCAGTACTTC
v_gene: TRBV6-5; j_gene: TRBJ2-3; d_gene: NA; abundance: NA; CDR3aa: CASSYTAGTSTDTQYF; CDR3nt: TGTGCCAGCAGTTACACCGCCGGGACTAGCACAGATACGCAGTATTTT
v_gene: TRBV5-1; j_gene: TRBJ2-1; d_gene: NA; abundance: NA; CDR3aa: CASSEGSSYNEQFF; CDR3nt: TGCGCCAGCAGTGAGGGGAGCTCCTACAATGAGCAGTTCTTC
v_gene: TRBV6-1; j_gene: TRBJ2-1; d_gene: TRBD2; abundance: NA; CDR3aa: CASSPTSGHYNEQFF; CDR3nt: TGTGCCAGCAGTCCGACTAGCGGGCATTACAATGAGCAGTTCTTC
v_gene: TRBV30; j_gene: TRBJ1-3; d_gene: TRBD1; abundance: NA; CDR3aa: CAIRDRFFGNTIYF; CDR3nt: TGTGCCATACGGGACAGGTTCTTTGGAAACACCATATATTTT
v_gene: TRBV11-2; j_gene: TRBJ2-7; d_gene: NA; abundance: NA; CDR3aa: CASSLFTGSGPGSYEQYF; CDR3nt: TGTGCCAGCAGCTTATTCACGGGAAGCGGTCCCGGCTCCTACGAGCAGTACTTC
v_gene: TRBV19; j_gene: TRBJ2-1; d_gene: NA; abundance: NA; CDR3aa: CASSITGNEQFF; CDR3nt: TGTGCCAGTAGTATAACTGGGAATGAGCAGTTCTTC
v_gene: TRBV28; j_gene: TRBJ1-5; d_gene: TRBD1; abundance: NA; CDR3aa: CASRGQALGQPQHF; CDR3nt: TGTGCCAGCCGAGGACAGGCCCTGGGACAGCCCCAGCATTTT
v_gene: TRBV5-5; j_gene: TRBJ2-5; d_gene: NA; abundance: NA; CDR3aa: CASSLGVGSQETQYF; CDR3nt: TGTGCCAGCAGCTTAGGGGTCGGGAGTCAGGAGACCCAGTACTTC
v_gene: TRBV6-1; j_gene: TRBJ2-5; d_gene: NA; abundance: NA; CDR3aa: CASSSGTPAEETQYF; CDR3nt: TGTGCCAGCAGTTCCGGGACCCCTGCTGAGGAGACCCAGTACTTC
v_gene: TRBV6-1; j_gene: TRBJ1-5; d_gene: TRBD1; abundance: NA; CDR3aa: CASSELAGGNQPQHF; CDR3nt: TGTGCCAGCAGTGAACTGGCAGGGGGGAATCAGCCCCAGCATTTT